Listed here are 32 T cell receptor beta chains from one sample, sequenced in a study of tumor and adjacent non-tumor tissue in lung cancer listed by TCRdb under 2018. The library was obtained by multiplex PCR. Sequencing relied on an Illumina HiSeq 2500. TCRbeta libraries were constructed through three rounds of nested PCR with primers (Table S4) according to protocols adapted from ARM-PCR. TCRdb cleaned the public reads at Q25 with fastp, built clones with MiXCR and kept in-frame beta chains. Rows merge per CDR3 protein into single entries with the most common DNA and genes. The sample table holds some 78,000 distinct CDR3 sequences, of which around 75% were seen once. The ten largest clones add up to 13% of the sample. RNA was isolated from bulk unsorted tissue, and RNA quality was assessed with a NanoDrop ND-1000 and an Agilent 2100. The sample was lung tumor tissue. Receptors were obtained from a woman in her fifties or sixties with non-small cell lung cancer.

Of note for this clonotype: One junction end does not reproduce the germline sequence, and a read error may be involved. V is TRBV10-3 and J is TRBJ1-1; 10 nucleotides match TRBD1. This CDR3 is built from 15 residues. The V gene's germline CDR1 is ENHRY and CDR2 SYGVKD. CDR3 loop: CGISTPGQGYTEAFF. The CDR3 nucleotides are TGTGGCATCAGCACTCCGGGACAGGGGTACACTGAAGCTTTCTTT.

On this clonotype itself: One junction end does not reproduce the germline sequence, and a read error may be involved. This rearrangement joins TRBV29-1 to TRBJ2-7, with D possibly TRBD2 on 6 matching bases. The CDR3 covers 16 residues. Germline-derived CDR1 and CDR2 are SQVTM and ANQGSEA. CDR3: CSVVGRGAGGSYEQYF. The CDR3 DNA reads TGTAGCGTTGTCGGGAGAGGGGCCGGGGGCTCCTACGAGCAGTACTTC.

Comment on this clonotype: Mismatch with germline at one junction end may stem from a read error. The chain combines TRBV20-1 with TRBJ2-5, with 7 bases aligning to TRBD2. Germline CDR1 and CDR2: DFQATT and SNEGSKA (reference sequence). The CDR3 runs to 13 residues. CDR3 nucleotides: TGCAGTGCCGGGGCAACGGGGGGAGCCACCCGGTACTTC. Translated, it gives CSAGATGGATRYF.

This chain links TRBV10-3 with TRBJ2-7; 9 nucleotides align to TRBD1. There are 15 residues in the CDR3. Germline CDR1 and CDR2: ENHRY and SYGVKD. CDR3 in DNA: TGTACCTTCAGTCCCGGGACAGGGAACTCCTACGAGCAGTACTTC. It encodes CTFSPGTGNSYEQYF.

For this clonotype: The junction departs from the called germline gene at one end, perhaps through a read error. This chain connects TRBV12-3 or TRBV12-4 to TRBJ2-1; 13 bases agree with TRBD2. The CDR3 contains 15 residues. CDR3 loop: CASKLGLAGTNEQFF. DNA for the CDR3: TGTGCCAGCAAACTGGGACTAGCGGGAACCAATGAGCAGTTCTTT.

This clonotype occurred once. The conserved closing phenylalanine or tryptophan is absent in this CDR3, likely reflecting a read error. The DNA is omitted, as the CDR3 cannot be located on it reliably, and the CDR3 follows TCRdb's listing. CDR3 loop: CASSDSSYNERFL. This chain uses TRBV2 with TRBJ2-1. The CDR3 length equals 13 residues, ends included. Germline CDR1 and CDR2: SNHLY and FYNNEI.

About this clonotype itself: A much larger clone lies one base from this, so it may be a read error. V is TRBV20-1 and J is TRBJ1-2; D is ambiguous. The CDR3 extends over 10 amino acids. The germline gives CDR1 DFQATT, CDR2 SNEGSKA (reference sequence). For the CDR3, the DNA is TGCGGTACGAGCGAGTATGGCTACACCTTC. Amino acids: CGTSEYGYTF.

Worth noting for this clonotype: The CDR3 ends on some other residue instead of the conserved phenylalanine or tryptophan, so this is likely a read error. This chain links TRBV12-3 or TRBV12-4 with TRBJ2-7; no definite D call. The CDR3 extends over 16 amino acids. The CDR3 DNA sequence: TGTACCAGCAGTACCCGAGCGAGAGACGTACCCTACGAGCAGTACTTA. Encoded protein: CTSSTRARDVPYEQYL.

This clonotype was counted between two and nine times. The genes are TRBV7-9 and TRBJ1-4, with 7 bases lining up with TRBD1. Germline values: CDR1 SEHNR, CDR2 FQNEAQ (reference sequence). V trimming: 5 bases; J trimming: 0 bases; junction bases outside the gene matches: 6. CDR3 length: 16 amino acids. CDR3 amino acids: CASSRGDSATNEKLFF. CDR3 nucleotide sequence: TGTGCCAGCAGCCGAGGGGACAGCGCAACTAATGAAAAACTGTTTTTT.

The CDR3, as DNA: TGCAGTGTTACTTGGAACTCGGCTAACGGGAGCGTGTCTCGCAATGAGCAGTTCTTC. Translating it yields CSVTWNSANGSVSRNEQFF. This rearrangement joins TRBV20-1 to TRBJ2-1, with TRBD2 as a possible D gene (6 bases). The germline CDR1 and CDR2 sequences are DFQATT and SNEGSKA (reference sequence). V was clipped by 7 bases and J by 6 bases, with 34 bases between them. The CDR3 has 19 amino acids.

Points on this clonotype: A much larger clone lies a single base off, so this may be a read error. V and J are TRBV5-1 and TRBJ2-2; D uncertain. CDR3 length equals 15 residues. Deletions cut 0 bases from V and 3 bases from J, with 9 bases between. CDR1 and CDR2 (germline): SGHRS, YFSETQ. This chain's CDR3 is CASSLVAVDTGELFF. CDR3 nucleotide sequence: TGCGCCAGCAGCTTGGTCGCGGTGGACACCGGGGAGCTGTTTTTT.

With regard to this clonotype: Germline and junction disagree at one end, which may indicate a read error. V usage is TRBV5-6 and J usage is TRBJ2-1, with TRBD2 identical over 9 bases. This CDR3 is 15 amino acids long. Germline CDR1 SGHDT, CDR2 YYEEEE. CDR3 region: CASRPSGRRYNEHLF. CDR3 sequence (DNA): TGTGCCAGTCGTCCGAGCGGGAGGAGGTACAATGAGCACTTGTTC.

A word on this clonotype: One end of the junction is discordant with germline, which a read error may explain. The CDR3 reads CASRPTGNQPQQF. CDR3 DNA sequence: TGTGCCAGCAGGCCGACAGGGAATCAGCCCCAACAATTT. The chain is built from TRBV6-1 and TRBJ1-5; 7 positions agree with TRBD1. The CDR3 loop spans 13 amino acids. Germline-derived CDR1 and CDR2 are MNHNS and SASEGT.

To note about this clonotype: Likely a read error: the CDR3 ends without its conserved phenylalanine or tryptophan. The chain couples TRBV20-1 to TRBJ2-7; D is perhaps TRBD1 (5 bases). V lost 6 bases, J lost 0 bases, and 12 bases lay in between. The CDR3 covers 13 residues. The germline V gene encodes CDR1 DFQATT and CDR2 SNEGSKA (reference sequence). DNA of the CDR3: TGCAGTGCGCGGACATGCTACTCCTACGAGCAGTACTTA. Translating it yields CSARTCYSYEQYL.

To note about this clonotype: The missing conserved phenylalanine or tryptophan at the end of this CDR3 makes a read error likely. V gene TRBV20-1 combines with J gene TRBJ1-5, with 8 bases aligning to TRBD1. This CDR3 has 13 residues. CDR1 and CDR2 from the germline V gene are DFQATT and SNEGSKA (reference sequence). CDR3 region: CSPVSGGNQLQHS. The CDR3 DNA reads TGCAGTCCTGTGTCAGGGGGCAATCAGCTCCAGCATTCT.

This clonotype was found a few times. Lacking the conserved final phenylalanine or tryptophan, this CDR3 likely reflects a read error. The chain recombines TRBV4-1 with TRBJ1-5, with D possibly TRBD1 on 5 matching bases. Per germline, CDR1 MGHRA and CDR2 YSYEKL. The length of the CDR3 is 15 residues. The CDR3 coding sequence is TGCGCTAGCAGCCCCGGGGGTGGTCCTGGTCAGCCCCAGCATTAT. Translated, it gives CASSPGGGPGQPQHY.

This chain links TRBV28 with TRBJ2-7, with 8 bases fitting TRBD1. Trimming at V came to 10 bases and at J to 4 bases, leaving 15 bases not matched to a gene. Germline V gene sequence: CDR1 MDHEN, CDR2 SYDVKM. The CDR3 is 15 residues long. The CDR3 DNA reads as TGTGCCACCCTGATACCGGAACAGGGGGAGTACGAGCAGTACTTC. Amino acids: CATLIPEQGEYEQYF.

The chain carries TRBV12-3 or TRBV12-4 and TRBJ1-2; no reliable D call. CDR3 size: 12 residues. V was cut by 2 bases and J by 14 bases, with 15 bases left in between. CDR3 loop: CASSLQNYGETF. In nucleotides, the CDR3 is TGTGCCAGCAGTTTACAGAACTATGGCGAGACCTTC.

The chain links TRBV6-5 to TRBJ2-2, with no clear D. The CDR3 totals 13 residues. V was pared by 6 bases and J by 17 bases, with 22 bases between. Germline loops: CDR1 MNHEY, CDR2 SVGAGI. The CDR3 DNA is TGTGCCAGCAGCCCCGCCTTGGACGTGGAGATATTTTTT. Residues: CASSPALDVEIFF.

The rearrangement joins TRBV7-2 to TRBJ2-3; no definite D call. TRBJ1-5 matches the DNA end more closely, so the J call is doubtful. The CDR3 covers 16 residues. From germline, CDR1 is SGHTA and CDR2 FQGNSA. This CDR3 reads CASSFNPQYSTDTQHF. For the CDR3, the DNA is TGTGCCAGCAGCTTTAATCCGCAATATAGCACAGATACGCAGCATTTT.

This clonotype is a singleton in its sample. This may be a read error: a much more frequent sequence differs by one nucleotide. The V call is TRBV20-1, the J call TRBJ2-1; no firm D call. Germline CDR1 reads DFQATT; CDR2 reads SNEGSKA (reference sequence). This CDR3 is 16 amino acids long. The CDR3 DNA is TGCAGTGCTAGTGCCGACCCCAGGCGGAGTAACAATAAGCAGTTCTTC. This sequence encodes CSASADPRRSNNKQFF.

A remark on this clonotype: At one of its ends the junction is not consistent with the germline gene, which may arise from a read error. The CDR3 here is CSAPTSGVSYSEQFF. The CDR3 DNA sequence: TGCAGCGCCCCGACTAGCGGCGTCTCCTACAGTGAGCAATTCTTC. The chain is built from TRBV29-1 and TRBJ2-1, with 9 bases fitting TRBD2. The CDR3 runs to 15 residues. CDR1 SQVTM and CDR2 ANQGSEA come from the germline V gene.

With regard to this clonotype: The germline gene is not matched at one end of the junction; a read error may be the cause. The genes are TRBV5-4 and TRBJ2-3, with 7 bases matching TRBD1. The CDR3 sequence is 13 residues long. Germline CDR1 is SGHNT and CDR2 is YYREEE (reference sequence). The CDR3 loop reads CDSNRGSTDTQYF. The CDR3 DNA is TGTGACAGCAACAGGGGAAGCACAGACACGCAGTATTTT.

In the case of this clonotype: A junction end diverges from the germline sequence, so it may reflect a read error. The V gene is TRBV10-3, the J gene TRBJ2-5; weak D call: TRBD1 (8 bases). The CDR3 totals 13 residues. CDR1 is ENHRY, CDR2 SYGVKD, per germline. The chain's CDR3 is CSISGTGRGIQYF. The CDR3, as DNA: TGTTCCATCAGCGGGACAGGTCGTGGGATCCAGTACTTT.

Of note for this clonotype: As the CDR3 is not closed by the conserved phenylalanine or tryptophan, this likely results from a read error. The DNA is omitted, as the CDR3 cannot be located on it reliably, and the CDR3 follows TCRdb's listing. CDR3 in amino acids: CSAKKGVDTQYI. This rearrangement joins TRBV20-1 to TRBJ2-3; the D call of TRBD2 is as the table states it, not checked on the DNA. The CDR3 sequence runs 12 residues, both termini included. The germline V gene has CDR1 DFQATT and CDR2 SNEGSKA (reference sequence).

About this clonotype: The junction and the germline gene differ at one end; a read error may be behind it. The chain employs TRBV10-3 and TRBJ2-3; perhaps D is TRBD1 or TRBD2 (6 bases each). Germline V gene lookup returns CDR1 ENHRY and CDR2 SYGVKD. The CDR3 spans 15 residues. This CDR3 reads CVISGRGTSGDTQYF. CDR3 in DNA: TGTGTCATCAGTGGAAGGGGGACTTCGGGAGATACGCAGTATTTT.

As to this clonotype: At one boundary the junction diverges from the germline segment, which might be a read error. The rearrangement links TRBV20-1 to TRBJ2-1, with 8 positions matching TRBD1. This CDR3 has 16 residues. Germline V gene sequence: CDR1 DFQATT, CDR2 SNEGSKA (reference sequence). CDR3 sequence (DNA): TGCAATGCTAGGTTATATATCGGGACAGGCTTGCATGAGCTGTTCTTC. Translating it yields CNARLYIGTGLHELFF.

Points on this clonotype: In this CDR3 the conserved last residue, phenylalanine or tryptophan, is missing, so a read error is likely. The chain carries TRBV20-1 and TRBJ2-7; D is possibly TRBD2 (5 bases). From germline, CDR1 is DFQATT and CDR2 SNEGSKA (reference sequence). The CDR3 runs to 14 residues. CDR3 amino acids: CSAREYGLAYKQYL. In nucleotides, the CDR3 is TGCAGTGCTAGAGAGTATGGACTTGCCTACAAGCAGTACCTC.

With respect to this clonotype: Germline is not matched at one junction end, which may reflect a read error. The rearrangement uses TRBV4-3 and TRBJ1-2, with D hard to call. This CDR3 contains 15 residues. The V gene's germline CDR1 is LGHNA and CDR2 YSLEER. As DNA, the CDR3 is TGCGCCAGCGGCCAAGATTGGAATAATATCTATGGCTATACCTTC. Residues: CASGQDWNNIYGYTF.

In its sample, this clonotype was seen many times. The chain employs TRBV28 and TRBJ2-3, with 9 positions matching TRBD2. Germline V CDR1 and CDR2: MDHEN, SYDVKM. V lost 3 bases and J lost 4; bases outside the gene matches: 5. This CDR3 is 15 amino acids long. CDR3 amino acids: CASSLVAGGSDTQYF. Written as DNA, the CDR3 is TGTGCCAGCAGTTTGGTTGCGGGAGGGTCAGATACGCAGTATTTT. Supplemented by reference TRBV28 and TRBJ2-3, the full variable domain reads DVKVTQSSRYLVKRTGEKVFLECVQDMDHENMFWYRQDPGLGLRLIYFSYDVKMKEKGDIPEGYSVSREKKERFSLILESASTNQTSMYLCASSLVAGGSDTQYFGPGTRLTVL.

With regard to this clonotype: As the CDR3 is not closed by the conserved phenylalanine or tryptophan, this likely results from a read error. The chain recombines TRBV12-3 or TRBV12-4 with TRBJ2-6, with D possibly matching TRBD1 (6 bases). The CDR3 has 16 residues. In DNA, the CDR3 is TGTGCCAGCAGCCTCCTTGGGGGTCTGGGGGCCAACGTGCTGACTCTC. This codes for CASSLLGGLGANVLTL.

With respect to this clonotype: The germline gene is not matched at one end of the junction; a read error may be the cause. This chain connects TRBV20-1 to TRBJ1-1, with D possibly matching TRBD1 (6 bases). This CDR3 has 14 residues. Germline V gene sequence: CDR1 DFQATT, CDR2 SNEGSKA (reference sequence). CDR3 DNA sequence: TGCAGTGTTAGAGTCCTTACAGGGTGGACTGAAGCTTTCTTT. Amino acids: CSVRVLTGWTEAFF.